The TCR beta chain under discussion was sequenced for a study of cytomegalovirus exposure and HLA in healthy donors. Study results and caveats: An ancestry cluster, one associated with Asian ancestry, reportedly showed fewer N-insertions than the approximately 650-donor mean in a later analysis. Sequencing likely produced, as an artifact, a cluster of highly shared sequence variants.

Primers included in the PCR were 60 Vbeta and 13 Jbeta primers. Authors' data handling: Counted up in a later analysis, unique TCR beta chains came to about 80 million, with around 12 million shared. The protocol was immunoSEQ multiplex PCR, while the TCRdb copy is restricted to in-frame clones and leaves out a portion. V and J calls and clone size are copied from that table; D and trimming were computed from the DNA. Of fewer than 120,000 clones in the sample, around four fifths are singletons; the top ten hold around 2.9%. The CDR3 loop spans 14 amino acids. Trimming took 6 bases from V and 3 from J; bases not matched to a gene: 6. In germline, CDR1 is MNHEY, CDR2 SVGAGI. A remark on this clone: No antigen is known for it.

This chain connects TRBV6-5 to TRBJ1-2, with 8 bases aligning to TRBD1. The sample taken for sequencing was PBMCs. This receptor was obtained from a woman in her sixties or seventies in good health and CMV-seropositive. Here the CDR3 reads CASRRTGKYYGYTF. CDR3 in DNA: TGTGCCAGCAGACGGACAGGGAAATACTATGGCTACACCTTC.